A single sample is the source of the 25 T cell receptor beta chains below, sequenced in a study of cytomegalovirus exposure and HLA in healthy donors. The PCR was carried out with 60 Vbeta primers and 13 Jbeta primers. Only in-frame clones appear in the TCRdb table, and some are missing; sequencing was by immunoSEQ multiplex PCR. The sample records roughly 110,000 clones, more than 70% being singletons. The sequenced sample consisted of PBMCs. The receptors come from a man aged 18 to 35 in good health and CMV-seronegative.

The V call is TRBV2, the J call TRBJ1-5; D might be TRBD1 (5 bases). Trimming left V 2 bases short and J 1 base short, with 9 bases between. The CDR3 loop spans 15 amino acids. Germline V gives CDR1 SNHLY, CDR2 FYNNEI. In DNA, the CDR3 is TGTGCCAGCAGTGAAAGATCAGGGAGCAATCAGCCCCAGCATTTT. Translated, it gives CASSERSGSNQPQHF.

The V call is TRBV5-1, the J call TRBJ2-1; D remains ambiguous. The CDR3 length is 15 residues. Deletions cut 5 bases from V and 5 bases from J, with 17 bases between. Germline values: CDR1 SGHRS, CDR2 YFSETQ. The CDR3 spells CASRYELIAHNEQFF. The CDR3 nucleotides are TGCGCCAGCAGATACGAATTGATAGCCCACAATGAGCAGTTCTTC.

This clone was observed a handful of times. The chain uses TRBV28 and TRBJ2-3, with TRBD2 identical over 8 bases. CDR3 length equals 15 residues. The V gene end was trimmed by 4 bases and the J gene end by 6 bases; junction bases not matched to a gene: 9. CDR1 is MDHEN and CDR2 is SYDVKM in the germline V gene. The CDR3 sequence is CASSSPASSGDTQYF. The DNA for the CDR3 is TGTGCCAGCAGTTCCCCAGCCTCTAGCGGGGATACGCAGTATTTT.

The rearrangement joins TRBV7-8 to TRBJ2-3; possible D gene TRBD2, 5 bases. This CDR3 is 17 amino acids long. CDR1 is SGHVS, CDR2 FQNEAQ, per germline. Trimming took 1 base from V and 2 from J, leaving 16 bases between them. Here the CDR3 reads CASSLEELEFNTDTQYF. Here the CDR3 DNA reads TGTGCCAGCAGCTTAGAAGAACTAGAGTTTAACACAGATACGCAGTATTTT.

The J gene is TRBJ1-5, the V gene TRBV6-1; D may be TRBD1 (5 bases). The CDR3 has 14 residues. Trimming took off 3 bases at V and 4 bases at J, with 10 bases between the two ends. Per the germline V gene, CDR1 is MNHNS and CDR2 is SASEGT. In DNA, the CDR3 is TGTGCCAGCAGTGAGGGCGGACAAAATCAGCCCCAGCATTTT. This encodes CASSEGGQNQPQHF.

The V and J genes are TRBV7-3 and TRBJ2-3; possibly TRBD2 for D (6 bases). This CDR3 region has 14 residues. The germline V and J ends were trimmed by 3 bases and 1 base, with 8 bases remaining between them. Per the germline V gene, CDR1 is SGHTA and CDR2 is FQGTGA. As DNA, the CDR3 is TGTGCCAGCAGCTTGGGGGGACGCACAGATACGCAGTATTTT. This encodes CASSLGGRTDTQYF.

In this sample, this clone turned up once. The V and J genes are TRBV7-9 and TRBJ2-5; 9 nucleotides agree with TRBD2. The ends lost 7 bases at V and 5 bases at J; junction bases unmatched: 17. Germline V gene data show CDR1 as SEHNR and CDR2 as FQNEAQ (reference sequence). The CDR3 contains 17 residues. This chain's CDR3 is CASTRRGLASAGETQYF. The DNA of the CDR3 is TGTGCCAGCACCCGAAGGGGACTAGCATCTGCCGGGGAGACCCAGTACTTC.

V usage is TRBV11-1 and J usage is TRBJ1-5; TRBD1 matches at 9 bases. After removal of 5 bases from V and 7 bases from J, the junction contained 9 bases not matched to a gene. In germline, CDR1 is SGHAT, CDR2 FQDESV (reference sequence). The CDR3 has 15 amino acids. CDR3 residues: CASSQNRGPGQPQHF. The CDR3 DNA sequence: TGTGCCAGCAGCCAAAACAGGGGGCCCGGGCAGCCCCAGCATTTT.

The chain's CDR3 is CASSYDRGLNNEQFF. The CDR3, as DNA: TGTGCCAGCAGTTATGACAGGGGGCTAAACAATGAGCAGTTCTTC. The rearrangement links TRBV2 to TRBJ2-1, with TRBD1 identical over 10 bases. With V trimmed by 5 bases and J by 5 bases, 6 bases remained unmatched. This CDR3 comprises 15 residues. In germline, CDR1 is SNHLY, CDR2 FYNNEI.

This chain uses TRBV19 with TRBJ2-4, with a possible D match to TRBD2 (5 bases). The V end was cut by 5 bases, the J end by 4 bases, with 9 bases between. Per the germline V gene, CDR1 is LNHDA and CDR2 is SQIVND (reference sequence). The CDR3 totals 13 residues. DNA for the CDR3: TGTGCCAGTAGTGAAGGCGGGAAAAACATTCAGTACTTC. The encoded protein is CASSEGGKNIQYF.

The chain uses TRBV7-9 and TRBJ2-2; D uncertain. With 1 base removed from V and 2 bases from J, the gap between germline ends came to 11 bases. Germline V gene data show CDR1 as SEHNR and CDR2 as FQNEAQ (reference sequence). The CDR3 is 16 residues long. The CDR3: CASSLEVTSNTGELFF. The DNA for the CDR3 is TGTGCCAGCAGCTTAGAAGTAACCAGTAACACCGGGGAGCTGTTTTTT.

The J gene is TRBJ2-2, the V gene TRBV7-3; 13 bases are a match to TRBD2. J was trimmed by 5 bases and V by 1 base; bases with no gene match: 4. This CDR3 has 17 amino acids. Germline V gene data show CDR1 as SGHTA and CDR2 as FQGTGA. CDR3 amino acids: CASSLSGLAGVTGELFF. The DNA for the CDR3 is TGTGCCAGCAGCTTAAGTGGACTAGCGGGGGTAACCGGGGAGCTGTTTTTT.

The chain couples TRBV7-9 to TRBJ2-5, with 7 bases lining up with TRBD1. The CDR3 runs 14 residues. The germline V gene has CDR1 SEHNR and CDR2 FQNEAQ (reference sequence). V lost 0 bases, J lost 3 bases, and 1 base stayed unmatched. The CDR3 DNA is TGTGCCAGCAGCTTAGCAACAGGGGAAGAGACCCAGTACTTC. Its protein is CASSLATGEETQYF.

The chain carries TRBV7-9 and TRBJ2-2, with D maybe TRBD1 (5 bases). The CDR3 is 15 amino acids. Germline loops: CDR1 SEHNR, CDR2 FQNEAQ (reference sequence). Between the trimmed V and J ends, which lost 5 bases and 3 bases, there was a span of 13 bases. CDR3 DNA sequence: TGTGCCAGCAGCCCGATTGTCAGGGACACCGGGGAGCTGTTTTTT. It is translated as CASSPIVRDTGELFF.

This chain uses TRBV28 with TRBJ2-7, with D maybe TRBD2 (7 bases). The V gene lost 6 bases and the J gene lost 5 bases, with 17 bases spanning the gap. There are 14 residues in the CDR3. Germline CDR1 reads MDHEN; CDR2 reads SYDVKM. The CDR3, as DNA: TGTGCCAGCAGGATGGGGGGGCCGAGGCACGAGCAGTACTTC. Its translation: CASRMGGPRHEQYF.

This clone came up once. CDR3: CAISDLPASGASYNEQFF. Here the CDR3 DNA reads TGTGCCATCAGTGACCTCCCCGCTAGCGGGGCTTCCTACAATGAGCAGTTCTTC. V gene TRBV10-3 combines with J gene TRBJ2-1; 9 bases match TRBD2. The CDR3 runs to 18 residues. J lost 1 base, V lost 3 bases, and 10 bases had no gene match. Germline CDR1 and CDR2: ENHRY and SYGVKD.

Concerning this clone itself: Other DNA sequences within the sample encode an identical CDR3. The CDR3: CASSLGGGPQETQYF. CDR3 bases: TGTGCCAGCAGCTTAGGGGGGGGGCCCCAAGAGACCCAGTACTTC. The chain is built from TRBV7-2 and TRBJ2-5, with D tentatively TRBD2 (7 bases). The V gene lost 1 base and the J gene lost 1 base, with 10 bases spanning the gap. The CDR3 has 15 amino acids. Germline-derived CDR1 and CDR2 are SGHTA and FQGNSA. The variable domain in full, completed from reference TRBV7-2 and TRBJ2-5, reads GAGVSQSPSNKVTEKGKDVELRCDPISGHTALYWYRQSLGQGLEFLIYFQGNSAPDKSGLPSDRFSAERTGGSVSTLTIQRTQQEDSAVYLCASSLGGGPQETQYFGPGTRLLVL.

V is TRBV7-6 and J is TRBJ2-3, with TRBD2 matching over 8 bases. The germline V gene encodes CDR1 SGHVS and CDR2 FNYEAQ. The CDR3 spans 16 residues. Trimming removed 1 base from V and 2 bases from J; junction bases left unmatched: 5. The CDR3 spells CASSLGVAGYTDTQYF. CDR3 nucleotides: TGTGCCAGCAGCTTAGGGGTAGCGGGGTACACAGATACGCAGTATTTT.

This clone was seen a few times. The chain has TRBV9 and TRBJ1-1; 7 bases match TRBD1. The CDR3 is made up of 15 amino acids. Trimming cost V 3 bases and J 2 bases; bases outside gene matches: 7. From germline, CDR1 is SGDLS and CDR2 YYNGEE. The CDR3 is CASSGTTGVNTEAFF. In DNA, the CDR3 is TGTGCCAGCAGCGGAACTACAGGGGTCAACACTGAAGCTTTCTTT.

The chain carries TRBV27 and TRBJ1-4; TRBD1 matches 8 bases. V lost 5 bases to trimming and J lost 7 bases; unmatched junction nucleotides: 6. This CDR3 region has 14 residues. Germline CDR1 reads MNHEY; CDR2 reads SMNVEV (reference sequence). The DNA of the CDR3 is TGTGCCAGCAGTATCAGGGGGCCGGGTGAAAAACTGTTTTTT. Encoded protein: CASSIRGPGEKLFF.

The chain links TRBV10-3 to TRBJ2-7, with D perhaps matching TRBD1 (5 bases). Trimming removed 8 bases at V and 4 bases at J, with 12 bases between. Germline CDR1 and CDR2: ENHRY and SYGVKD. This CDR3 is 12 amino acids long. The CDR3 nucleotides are TGTGCCATCTTAGACAGTACTTACGAGCAGTACTTC. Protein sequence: CAILDSTYEQYF.

CDR3 residues: CASSWRSGQAYEQYF. The CDR3 DNA sequence: TGTGCCAGCAGCTGGCGTTCGGGACAGGCCTACGAGCAGTACTTC. The V gene is TRBV7-3, the J gene TRBJ2-7, with TRBD1 identical over 8 bases. CDR1 and CDR2 (germline): SGHTA, FQGTGA. The V and J ends lost 4 bases and 2 bases, in that order; junction bases with no gene match: 7. CDR3 size: 15 residues.

The CDR3 nucleotides are TGTGCCAGTAGCCCTGAGACAGGGGGTTATAGCAATCAGCCCCAGCATTTT. Translating it yields CASSPETGGYSNQPQHF. The J gene is TRBJ1-5, the V gene TRBV19; TRBD1 matches at 9 bases. CDR3 length: 17 amino acids. Germline CDR1 reads LNHDA; CDR2 reads SQIVND (reference sequence). V gave up 6 bases and J gave up 0 bases; unmatched junction bases: 9.

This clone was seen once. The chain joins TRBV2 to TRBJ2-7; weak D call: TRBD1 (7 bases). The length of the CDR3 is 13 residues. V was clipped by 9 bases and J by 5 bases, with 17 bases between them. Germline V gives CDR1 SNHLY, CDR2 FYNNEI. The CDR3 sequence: CASRPRGDNEQYF. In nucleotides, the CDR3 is TGTGCCAGTAGGCCCAGGGGGGACAACGAGCAGTACTTC.

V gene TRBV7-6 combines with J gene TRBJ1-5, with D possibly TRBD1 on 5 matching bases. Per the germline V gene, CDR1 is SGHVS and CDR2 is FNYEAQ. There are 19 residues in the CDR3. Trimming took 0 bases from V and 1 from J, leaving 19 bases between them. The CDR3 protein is CASSLAPGGGGRSNQPQHF. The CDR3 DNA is TGTGCCAGCAGCTTAGCACCAGGCGGGGGAGGAAGGAGCAATCAGCCCCAGCATTTT.